The rows below give T cell receptor beta chains drawn from one sample of a study of CD8+CD57+ T cells in acquired aplastic anemia. TCRdb analysed the reads with MiXCR anew, one entry per CDR3 protein. The repertoire holds around 200,000 distinct CDR3 sequences, with about 59% as singletons. Sample: sorted CD4+, CD8+, or CD8+CD57+ T cells (not recorded which) from PBMCs. These receptors all stem from a human donor in good health. Each CDR3 is given with its conserved first and last residue. D genes are given only for firm matches. Expanded clones are given a class, and other clones once, few, many or no size at all.

TRBJ1-3 - TRBV19 - TGTGCCAGTACCACTCGGCCAGGGCCCTTCAACTCTGGAAACACCATATATTTT CASTTRPGPFNSGNTIYF
TRBJ2-7 - TRBV7-8 many TGTGCCAGTACGACCGGGGTAGGCGACGAGCAGTACTTC CASTTGVGDEQYF
TRBJ2-3 - TRBV11-2 - TGTGCCAGCAGACCCGGACAGATCACAGATACGCAGTATTTT CASRPGQITDTQYF
TRBJ2-6 - TRBV2 few TGTGCCAGCAGTCCACGACATCATCGATCTGGGGCCAACGTCCTGACTTTC CASSPRHHRSGANVLTF
TRBJ2-7 - TRBV4-2 many TGTGCCAGCAGCCAAGCTTCGGACGGCAGCTACGAGCAGTACTTC CASSQASDGSYEQYF
TRBJ2-3 TRBD2 TRBV6-1 - TGTGCCAGCAGTGCACTAGCGAACACAGATACGCAGTATTTT CASSALANTDTQYF
TRBJ2-5 - TRBV7-3 - TGTGCCAGCAGCTTTAACGGGGGAGAGACCCAGTACTTC CASSFNGGETQYF
TRBJ2-1 - TRBV6-1 many TGTGCCAGCACCGAGGGGCTAGCTGAGTACAATGAGCAGTTCTTC CASTEGLAEYNEQFF
TRBJ2-1 - TRBV29-1 - TGCAGCGGAGTAATCTCGAGGCTCGACCTGGCCTACAATGAGCAGTTCTTC CSGVISRLDLAYNEQFF
TRBJ2-3 - TRBV7-2 once TGTGCCAGCAGCTTAGACCAGGGAGCGCAGTATTTT CASSLDQGAQYF
TRBJ2-7 TRBD1 TRBV20-1 - TGCAGTGCTAGAGGGGACAGCGAGGCGATGAACGAGCAGTACTTC CSARGDSEAMNEQYF
TRBJ2-2 TRBD2 TRBV7-2 many TGTGCCAGCAGCTTCCCCCTTAGCGGGAAGAACACCGGGGAGCTGTTTTTT CASSFPLSGKNTGELFF
TRBJ1-2 TRBD1 TRBV7-2 - TGTGCCAGCAGCGAGACAGGGATCCTAGCTGCTGGCTACACCTTC CASSETGILAAGYTF
TRBJ2-5 TRBD2 TRBV19 - TGTGCCAGTAGTATAGTCCTAGCGGGGGGGCAAGAGACCCAGTACTTC CASSIVLAGGQETQYF
TRBJ2-3 TRBD1 TRBV7-3 - TGTGCCAGCAGCCTACCCCGACAGGGTCCCAGCACAGATACGCAGTATTTT CASSLPRQGPSTDTQYF
TRBJ2-7 - TRBV7-2 - TGTGCCAGCAGCTTAGATCCAGACCGGCCCAACTACGAGCAGTACTTC CASSLDPDRPNYEQYF
TRBJ2-7 - TRBV7-6 - TGTGCCAGCAGCGGAGAGACAGGACCATCCTACGAGCAGTACTTC CASSGETGPSYEQYF
TRBJ2-7 TRBD2 TRBV2 once TGCGCCAGCAGCCCCCGACTAGCGGGGACAACCTACGAGCAGTACTTC CASSPRLAGTTYEQYF
TRBJ1-1 - TRBV24-1 - TGTGCCACCAGTACAGGGACGAACACTGAAGCTTTCTTT CATSTGTNTEAFF
TRBJ1-4 TRBD1 TRBV6-6 many TGTGCCAGCAGAACCCAGGGGGCCGATGAAAAACTGTTTTTT CASRTQGADEKLFF